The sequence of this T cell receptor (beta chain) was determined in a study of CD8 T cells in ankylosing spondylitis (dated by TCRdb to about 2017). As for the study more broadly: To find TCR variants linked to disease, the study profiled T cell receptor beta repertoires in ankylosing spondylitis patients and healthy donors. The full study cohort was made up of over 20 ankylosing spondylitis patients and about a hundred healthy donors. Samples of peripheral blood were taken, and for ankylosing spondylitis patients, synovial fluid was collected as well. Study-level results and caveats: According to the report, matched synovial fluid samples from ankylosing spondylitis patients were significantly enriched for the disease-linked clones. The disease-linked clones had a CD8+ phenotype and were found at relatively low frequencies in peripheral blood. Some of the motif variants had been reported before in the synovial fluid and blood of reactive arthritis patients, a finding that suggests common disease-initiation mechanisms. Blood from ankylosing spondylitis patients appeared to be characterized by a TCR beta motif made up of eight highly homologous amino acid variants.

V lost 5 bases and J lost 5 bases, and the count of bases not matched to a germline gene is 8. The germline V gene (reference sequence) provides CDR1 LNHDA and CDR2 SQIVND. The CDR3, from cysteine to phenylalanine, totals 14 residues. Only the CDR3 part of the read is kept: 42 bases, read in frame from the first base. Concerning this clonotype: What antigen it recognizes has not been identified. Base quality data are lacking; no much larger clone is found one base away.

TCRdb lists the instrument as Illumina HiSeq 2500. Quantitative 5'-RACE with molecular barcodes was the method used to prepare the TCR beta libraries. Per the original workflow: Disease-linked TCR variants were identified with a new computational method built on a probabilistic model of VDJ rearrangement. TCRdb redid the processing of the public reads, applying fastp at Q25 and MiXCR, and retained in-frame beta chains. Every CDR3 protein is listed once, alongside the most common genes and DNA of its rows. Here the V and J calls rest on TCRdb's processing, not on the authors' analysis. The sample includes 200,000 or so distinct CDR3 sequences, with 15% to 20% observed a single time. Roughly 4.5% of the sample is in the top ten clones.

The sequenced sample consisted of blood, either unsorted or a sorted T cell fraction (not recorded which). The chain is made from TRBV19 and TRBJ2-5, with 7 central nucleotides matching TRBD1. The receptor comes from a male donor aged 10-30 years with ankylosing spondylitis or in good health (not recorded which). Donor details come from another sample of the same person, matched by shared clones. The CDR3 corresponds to CASSSLGQAETQYF. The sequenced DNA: TGTGCCAGTAGTTCGCTCGGACAGGCGGAGACCCAGTACTTC.